Shown below are 16 T cell receptor beta chains from a single sample sequenced in a study of blood T cell repertoires in COVID-19. Assay used: immunoSEQ multiplex PCR; TCRdb lists only in-frame clones, some missing. The sample shows about 250,000 clones, roughly 80% of them seen only once. Sequencing used peripheral blood. These receptors originate from a woman aged 40 to 50 with active or convalescent COVID-19.

The V and J genes are TRBV2 and TRBJ2-1; 7 nucleotides line up with TRBD2. The CDR3 covers 17 residues. CDR1 and CDR2 from the germline V gene are SNHLY and FYNNEI. The ends lost 0 bases at V and 2 bases at J; junction bases unmatched: 7. CDR3 amino acids: CASSEALRGGPYNEQFF. CDR3 coding DNA: TGTGCCAGCAGTGAAGCGCTTAGGGGAGGGCCCTACAATGAGCAGTTCTTC.

A single count supports this clone. The rearrangement joins TRBV4-1 to TRBJ2-2, with 8 bases fitting TRBD1. Germline V gives CDR1 MGHRA, CDR2 YSYEKL. The CDR3 consists of 17 residues. V was pared by 6 bases and J by 4 bases, with 13 bases of the junction left unmatched. The CDR3 reads CASRGTRLQGGTGELFF. As DNA, the CDR3 is TGCGCCAGCAGAGGAACCCGGCTACAGGGGGGCACCGGGGAGCTGTTTTTT.

This clone has just a few counts. The chain uses TRBV2 and TRBJ1-6; a weak D match, TRBD1 (5 bases). Trimming took off 4 bases at V and 7 bases at J, with 14 bases between the two ends. This CDR3 is built from 15 residues. Germline-derived CDR1 and CDR2 are SNHLY and FYNNEI. CDR3 sequence (DNA): TGTGCCAGCAGTGCGACAGCGCAGCTAAATTCACCCCTCCACTTT. This gives the protein CASSATAQLNSPLHF. The full variable domain, rest sourced from reference TRBV2 and TRBJ1-6, is EPEVTQTPSHQVTQMGQEVILRCVPISNHLYFYWYRQILGQKVEFLVSFYNNEISEKSEIFDDQFSVERPDGSNFTLKIRSTKLEDSAMYFCASSATAQLNSPLHFGNGTRLTVT.

The chain uses TRBV18 and TRBJ2-7; 8 nucleotides line up with TRBD1. The CDR3 is made up of 16 amino acids. Germline CDR1 is KGHSH and CDR2 is LQKENI. The J segment lost 0 bases and the V segment lost 0 bases, leaving 4 bases of the junction unmatched. Here the CDR3 reads CASSPPGGQVSYEQYF. The CDR3 region has the DNA TGTGCCAGCTCACCACCGGGGGGACAGGTCTCCTACGAGCAGTACTTC.

The chain uses TRBV7-2 and TRBJ2-2, with 12 bases matching TRBD2. V was clipped by 2 bases and J by 4 bases; unmatched bases: 8. The CDR3 has 18 residues. From germline, CDR1 is SGHTA and CDR2 FQGNSA. This CDR3 is CASSLRSSGGAATGELFF. CDR3 bases: TGTGCCAGCAGCTTACGCTCTAGCGGGGGGGCGGCCACCGGGGAGCTGTTTTTT.

The chain employs TRBV5-7 and TRBJ2-7; the D gene is possibly TRBD1 (6 bases). TRBV5-7 is given ORF status, its function remaining uncertain. This CDR3 spans 16 amino acids. The V and J ends lost 2 bases and 2 bases respectively, with 17 bases between them. The CDR3 sequence is CASSLTGQGTPYEQYV. DNA of the CDR3: TGTGCCAGCAGCTTAACGGGGCAGGGGACACCCTACGAGCAGTACGTC.

In its sample, this clone was seen a few times. The V and J genes are TRBV6-4 and TRBJ2-3, with TRBD1 as a possible D gene (6 bases). The V end was cut by 2 bases, the J end by 5 bases, with 11 bases between. Germline-derived CDR1 and CDR2 are MRHNA and SNTAGT. The CDR3 has 14 amino acids. The CDR3 loop is CASSDQGQRDTQYF. For the CDR3, the DNA is TGTGCCAGCAGTGACCAGGGGCAGAGAGATACGCAGTATTTT.

The CDR3 sequence: CASSTGQKYEQYF. For the CDR3, the DNA is TGTGCCAGCAGCACGGGACAGAAATACGAGCAGTACTTC. The rearrangement joins TRBV2 to TRBJ2-7, with TRBD1 matching over 7 bases. Germline lookup yields CDR1 SNHLY and CDR2 FYNNEI. Trimming cost V 6 bases and J 4 bases; bases outside gene matches: 6. This CDR3 has 13 residues.

To note about this clone: The junction does not match germline at one end; this may be a read error. This rearrangement joins TRBV5-5 to TRBJ2-7; D is unresolved. The CDR3 is made up of 13 amino acids. Germline CDR1 and CDR2: SGHKS and YYEKEE (reference sequence). CDR3: CASSSLSYSEEYF. CDR3 bases: TGTGCCAGCAGCTCACTCAGCTATTCCGAGGAGTACTTC.

V is TRBV11-3 and J is TRBJ1-1; D may be TRBD1 (5 bases). Looked up from germline, CDR1 is SGHNT and CDR2 is YENEEA. The CDR3 covers 14 residues. V was clipped by 4 bases and J by 1 base, with 10 bases between them. The CDR3: CASSSDSPNTEAFF. DNA for the CDR3: TGTGCCAGCAGCTCCGACAGTCCGAACACTGAAGCTTTCTTT. Together with reference TRBV11-3 and TRBJ1-1, the CDR3 gives the full variable domain: EAGVVQSPRYKIIEKKQPVAFWCNPISGHNTLYWYLQNLGQGPELLIRYENEEAVDDSQLPKDRFSAERLKGVDSTLKIQPAELGDSAVYLCASSSDSPNTEAFFGQGTRLTVV.

This chain links TRBV7-2 with TRBJ1-4; 11 nucleotides align to TRBD1. The CDR3 spans 15 residues. The germline V gene encodes CDR1 SGHTA and CDR2 FQGNSA. V lost 5 bases and J lost 7; bases outside the gene matches: 6. The CDR3 coding sequence is TGTGCCAGCAGCCAGGGGGACAGGGGGATTGAAAAACTGTTTTTT. Its translation: CASSQGDRGIEKLFF.

V usage is TRBV24-1 and J usage is TRBJ1-2; D possibly corresponds to TRBD1 (6 bases). The ends were cut back, 5 bases at V and 1 base at J, with 10 bases in the middle. CDR1 is KGHDR and CDR2 is SFDVKD in the germline V gene. CDR3 length equals 14 residues. Here the CDR3 reads CATSGTAFNYGYTF. The CDR3 DNA is TGTGCCACCAGTGGGACAGCGTTTAACTATGGCTACACCTTC.

A few counts support this clone. The chain links TRBV30 to TRBJ1-4; 7 bases match TRBD1. The germline V gene encodes CDR1 GTSNPN and CDR2 SVGIG (reference sequence). The CDR3 spans 14 residues. J lost 6 bases, V lost 0 bases, and 4 bases had no gene match. CDR3 nucleotide sequence: TGTGCCTGGAGTGTACGGAGGGGGCATGAAAAACTGTTTTTT. Amino acid sequence: CAWSVRRGHEKLFF.

The rearrangement links TRBV27 to TRBJ2-5, with TRBD2 identical over 8 bases. Germline assignment: CDR1 MNHEY and CDR2 SMNVEV (reference sequence). The CDR3 covers 15 residues. The trim removed 3 bases at V and 0 bases at J, leaving 3 bases unmatched. CDR3 DNA sequence: TGTGCCAGCAGTTTGGGCGGGGGGAACCAAGAGACCCAGTACTTC. Its translation: CASSLGGGNQETQYF.

The chain recombines TRBV27 with TRBJ2-7, with 9 bases fitting TRBD2. CDR3 length: 17 amino acids. Per the germline V gene, CDR1 is MNHEY and CDR2 is SMNVEV (reference sequence). J gave up 1 base and V 5 bases, and 12 bases lay outside the gene matches. The chain's CDR3 is CASSLRATSGFSYEQYV. As DNA, the CDR3 is TGTGCCAGCAGTCTGAGAGCTACTAGCGGGTTTTCCTACGAGCAGTACGTC.

This clone has more than one count but fewer than ten. This sequence joins TRBV5-3 and TRBJ1-6; possibly TRBD1 for D (5 bases). TRBV5-3 is an ORF; its function is uncertain. The CDR3 extends over 14 amino acids. The V end was cut by 0 bases, the J end by 13 bases, with 14 bases between. CDR3 in amino acids: CARSLVNLGPPLHF. Here the CDR3 DNA reads TGTGCCAGAAGCTTGGTCAATCTGGGGCCGCCCCTCCACTTT.